A selection of T cell receptor beta chains follows, all from one sample in a study of T cell responses to AZD1222 COVID-19 vaccine. Using immunoSEQ multiplex PCR, the repertoire was profiled, and TCRdb retains in-frame clones only, with some absent. This repertoire shows about 64,000 clones, under 90% found once; its top ten account for over 12%. The sequences come from peripheral blood, collected 28 days after the second AZD1222 dose. Receptors were obtained from an adult who received the AZD1222 COVID-19 vaccine. Both conserved end residues are part of each CDR3. The order of the fields is D gene, J gene, clone size, V gene, CDR3 length, CDR3 protein, CDR3 DNA. The D gene is left open where the match is weak. Expanded clones are given a class, and other clones once, few, many or no size at all.

D: TRBD1
J: TRBJ1-4
size: few
V: TRBV11-1
length: 13
CDR3: CASSFAGGEKLFF
DNA: TGTGCCAGCAGCTTCGCAGGGGGTGAAAAACTGTTTTTT

D: TRBD1
J: TRBJ2-7
size: NA
V: TRBV25-1
length: 14
CDR3: CASSADRGTYEQYF
DNA: TGTGCCAGCAGTGCAGACAGGGGGACCTACGAGCAGTACTTC

D: NA
J: TRBJ2-7
size: NA
V: TRBV3-1/TRBV3-2
length: 13
CDR3: CASSQALRREQYF
DNA: TGTGCCAGCAGCCAAGCCCTCCGGCGGGAGCAGTACTTC

D: TRBD1
J: TRBJ1-3
size: medium-sized
V: TRBV18
length: 15
CDR3: CASSPTGGSGNTIYF
DNA: TGTGCCAGCTCACCCACAGGGGGCTCTGGAAACACCATATATTTT

D: NA
J: TRBJ2-2
size: NA
V: TRBV5-1
length: 15
CDR3: CASSSLDSNTGELFF
DNA: TGCGCCAGCAGCTCATTAGACAGCAACACCGGGGAGCTGTTTTTT

D: NA
J: TRBJ2-1
size: NA
V: TRBV9
length: 15
CDR3: CASSVDLSSYNEQFF
DNA: TGTGCCAGCAGCGTAGATTTAAGCTCCTACAATGAGCAGTTCTTC

D: NA
J: TRBJ1-5
size: few
V: TRBV30
length: 13
CDR3: CAWSVDSNQPQHF
DNA: TGTGCCTGGAGTGTGGATTCCAATCAGCCCCAGCATTTT

D: NA
J: TRBJ1-5
size: NA
V: TRBV15
length: 16
CDR3: CATSRRRQTSNQPQHF
DNA: TGTGCCACCAGCAGACGTCGCCAGACGAGCAATCAGCCCCAGCATTTT

D: TRBD2
J: TRBJ2-5
size: NA
V: TRBV5-8
length: 16
CDR3: CASSWRGAGNQETQYF
DNA: TGTGCCAGCAGCTGGCGGGGGGCAGGAAACCAAGAGACCCAGTACTTC

D: NA
J: TRBJ2-3
size: NA
V: TRBV9
length: 14
CDR3: CASSAQSEEGTQYF
DNA: TGTGCCAGCAGCGCCCAATCTGAGGAGGGTACGCAGTATTTT

D: NA
J: TRBJ2-7
size: NA
V: TRBV4-3
length: 15
CDR3: CASSQADSPDYEQYF
DNA: TGCGCCAGCAGCCAAGCGGACAGTCCGGACTACGAGCAGTACTTC

D: NA
J: TRBJ1-1
size: NA
V: TRBV6-2/TRBV6-3
length: 12
CDR3: CASSEMNTEAFF
DNA: TGTGCCAGCAGCGAGATGAACACTGAAGCTTTCTTT

D: NA
J: TRBJ2-7
size: NA
V: TRBV2
length: 14
CDR3: CASSELTFSGEQYF
DNA: TGTGCCAGCAGTGAACTTACGTTCTCAGGCGAGCAGTACTTC

D: NA
J: TRBJ1-1
size: few
V: TRBV6-5
length: 16
CDR3: CASSYSLGAMNTEAFF
DNA: TGTGCCAGCAGTTACTCCCTAGGGGCAATGAACACTGAAGCTTTCTTT

D: TRBD1
J: TRBJ1-3
size: NA
V: TRBV7-9
length: 16
CDR3: CASSIRTGAPGNTIYF
DNA: TGTGCCAGCAGCATACGAACAGGGGCCCCTGGAAACACCATATATTTT

D: NA
J: TRBJ2-3
size: NA
V: TRBV9
length: 16
CDR3: CASSVGVVLASDTQYF
DNA: TGTGCCAGCAGCGTAGGGGTCGTTCTAGCGTCAGATACGCAGTATTTT

D: NA
J: TRBJ1-3
size: once
V: TRBV6-6
length: 17
CDR3: CASSLSRGTRSGNTIYF
DNA: TGTGCCAGCAGTCTCTCGAGAGGGACACGCTCTGGAAACACCATATATTTT

D: NA
J: TRBJ1-2
size: NA
V: TRBV15
length: 17
CDR3: CATSSGRRDLRTYGYTF
DNA: TGTGCCACCAGCAGTGGTCGGCGCGATCTTAGAACCTATGGCTACACCTTC

D: TRBD1
J: TRBJ1-2
size: NA
V: TRBV19
length: 13
CDR3: CASSIGTADGYTF
DNA: TGTGCCAGTAGTATTGGGACAGCGGATGGCTACACCTTC

D: NA
J: TRBJ1-4
size: NA
V: TRBV13
length: 14
CDR3: CASSLGGFNEKLFF
DNA: TGTGCCAGCAGCTTGGGAGGGTTTAATGAAAAACTGTTTTTT

D: NA
J: TRBJ1-2
size: NA
V: TRBV21-1
length: 16
CDR3: CASSILQDNGGYGYTF
DNA: TGTGCCAGCAGCATACTACAGGACAACGGTGGCTATGGCTACACCTTC

D: NA
J: TRBJ1-4
size: NA
V: TRBV19
length: 15
CDR3: CASKAGWATNEKLFF
DNA: TGTGCCAGTAAAGCAGGGTGGGCAACTAATGAAAAACTGTTTTTT

D: NA
J: TRBJ1-1
size: once
V: TRBV6-5
length: 12
CDR3: CASTNLSTEAFF
DNA: TGTGCCAGCACAAACCTCAGCACTGAAGCTTTCTTT

D: NA
J: TRBJ2-3
size: few
V: TRBV5-8
length: 13
CDR3: CASSLGATDTQYF
DNA: TGTGCCAGCAGCTTGGGCGCCACAGATACGCAGTATTTT

D: NA
J: TRBJ2-3
size: NA
V: TRBV4-1
length: 14
CDR3: CASSQWGSTDTQYF
DNA: TGCGCCAGCAGCCAATGGGGGAGCACAGATACGCAGTATTTT

D: NA
J: TRBJ2-3
size: NA
V: TRBV27
length: 13
CDR3: CASSYQGSDTQYF
DNA: TGTGCCAGCAGTTATCAGGGGTCAGATACGCAGTATTTT

D: NA
J: TRBJ2-1
size: NA
V: TRBV11-2
length: 14
CDR3: CASSLVDWRGWQFF
DNA: TGTGCCAGCAGCTTAGTTGATTGGCGGGGCTGGCAGTTCTTC

D: NA
J: TRBJ1-3
size: NA
V: TRBV7-9
length: 16
CDR3: CASRPKLRVGGNTIYF
DNA: TGTGCCAGCAGGCCAAAACTGCGGGTCGGTGGAAACACCATATATTTT

D: NA
J: TRBJ2-5
size: NA
V: TRBV7-7
length: 15
CDR3: CASSFGTNEEETQYF
DNA: TGTGCTAGCAGCTTCGGGACGAACGAGGAAGAGACCCAGTACTTC

D: NA
J: TRBJ1-2
size: NA
V: TRBV27
length: 14
CDR3: CASNPAGTNYGYTF
DNA: TGTGCCAGCAACCCCGCGGGGACTAACTATGGCTACACCTTC

D: TRBD2
J: TRBJ2-5
size: NA
V: TRBV19
length: 17
CDR3: CASSPSRGGTRQETQYF
DNA: TGTGCCAGTAGTCCTTCCCGGGGGGGGACCCGCCAAGAGACCCAGTACTTC

D: TRBD1
J: TRBJ2-3
size: NA
V: TRBV5-1
length: 16
CDR3: CASSERTGGDTDTQYF
DNA: TGCGCCAGCAGCGAACGGACAGGGGGGGATACAGATACGCAGTATTTT

D: TRBD1
J: TRBJ2-7
size: NA
V: TRBV18
length: 12
CDR3: CASSPRTGEPYF
DNA: TGTGCCAGCTCACCCCGGACAGGGGAGCCGTACTTC

D: TRBD1
J: TRBJ2-7
size: NA
V: TRBV28
length: 14
CDR3: CASSLGGQGNEQYF
DNA: TGTGCCAGCAGTTTAGGAGGACAGGGAAACGAGCAGTACTTC

D: NA
J: TRBJ2-3
size: NA
V: TRBV9
length: 16
CDR3: CASSVDTDTAADTQYF
DNA: TGTGCCAGCAGCGTAGACACCGACACAGCCGCAGATACGCAGTATTTT

D: TRBD1
J: TRBJ1-2
size: NA
V: TRBV3-1/TRBV3-2
length: 16
CDR3: CASSQSNRGTNYGYTF
DNA: TGTGCCAGCAGCCAATCCAACAGGGGGACTAACTATGGCTACACCTTC

D: TRBD1
J: TRBJ2-7
size: NA
V: TRBV13
length: 15
CDR3: CASSIYRGRIYEQYF
DNA: TGTGCCAGCAGCATATACAGGGGGCGTATCTACGAGCAGTACTTC

D: NA
J: TRBJ1-3
size: NA
V: TRBV20-1
length: 13
CDR3: CSASSNYGNTIYF
DNA: TGCAGTGCTAGTTCCAATTATGGAAACACCATATATTTT

D: NA
J: TRBJ1-2
size: few
V: TRBV28
length: 14
CDR3: CASSLRGTHYGYTF
DNA: TGTGCCAGCAGTTTAAGGGGAACTCACTATGGCTACACCTTC

D: TRBD1
J: TRBJ1-5
size: NA
V: TRBV2
length: 16
CDR3: CASSDIGGYSNQPQHF
DNA: TGTGCCAGCAGCGATATAGGGGGCTATAGCAATCAGCCCCAGCATTTT

D: NA
J: TRBJ2-7
size: NA
V: TRBV5-1
length: 17
CDR3: CASSLAPGGSLTYEQYF
DNA: TGCGCCAGCAGCTTGGCCCCCGGCGGCTCACTAACCTACGAGCAGTACTTC

D: NA
J: TRBJ1-3
size: few
V: TRBV2
length: 16
CDR3: CASTIDSTTSGNTIYF
DNA: TGTGCCAGCACTATCGACAGTACGACATCTGGAAACACCATATATTTT

D: NA
J: TRBJ1-1
size: NA
V: TRBV6-5
length: 12
CDR3: CASSYLAVEAFF
DNA: TGTGCCAGCAGTTACCTGGCAGTTGAAGCTTTCTTT

D: TRBD1
J: TRBJ1-2
size: NA
V: TRBV18
length: 16
CDR3: CASSVTGERSDYGYTF
DNA: TGTGCCAGCTCAGTTACAGGGGAAAGGTCGGACTATGGCTACACCTTC